The 24 T cell receptor beta chains below come from one sample, sequenced in a study of T-cell memory formation after mild COVID-19. MiXCR, applied by TCRdb to the 5' RACE reads, yields one record per CDR3 protein. The data show around 190,000 distinct CDR3 sequences, with roughly 20% seen just once and 3.5% to 5% held by the top ten. The specimen sequenced was PBMCs or a T cell subset sorted from them (not recorded which). The receptors shown here come from a young man who had mild COVID-19 (a few samples of this study predate the infection). Cell type and time point are not known.

This sequence joins TRBV4-2 and TRBJ1-2; D not certain. The CDR3 has 15 amino acids. Trimming took 0 bases from V and 7 from J, leaving 15 bases between them. Germline CDR1 reads LGHNA; CDR2 reads YNFKEQ. This CDR3 reads CASSQDSGPFSGYTF. CDR3 in DNA: TGTGCCAGCAGCCAAGATTCCGGACCCTTCTCTGGCTACACCTTC.

The chain couples TRBV20-1 to TRBJ2-1; TRBD2 matches 8 bases. Germline V CDR1 and CDR2: DFQATT, SNEGSKA (reference sequence). The CDR3 contains 12 residues. The CDR3 DNA reads TGCAGAGCCGGGGGGGCCAGGGATGAGCAGTTCTTC. Protein sequence: CRAGGARDEQFF.

In its sample, this clonotype was seen a few times. CDR3 protein: CASSEQGRGNTIYF. DNA of the CDR3: TGTGCCAGCAGTGAACAGGGGAGGGGAAACACCATATATTTT. This sequence joins TRBV25-1 and TRBJ1-3; D is possibly TRBD1 (6 bases). Per germline, CDR1 MGHDK and CDR2 SYGVNS. V lost 2 bases and J lost 4, with 9 bases in between. The CDR3 sequence is 14 residues long.

This clonotype was picked up a small number of times. The V gene is TRBV11-2, the J gene TRBJ2-1, with D possibly called TRBD1 or TRBD2 (6 bases each). Trimming pared 5 bases from V and 5 bases from J, leaving 16 bases between. Germline loops: CDR1 SGHAT, CDR2 FQNNGV. The CDR3 has 15 amino acids. The CDR3: CASSPLTGGNNEQFF. CDR3 DNA: TGTGCCAGCAGCCCCCTGACAGGCGGGAACAATGAGCAGTTCTTC.

This clonotype was recorded a few times. V usage is TRBV20-1 and J usage is TRBJ1-2; D is perhaps TRBD1 (5 bases). V lost 7 bases, J lost 8 bases, and 26 bases lay in between. CDR1 is DFQATT and CDR2 is SNEGSKA in the germline V gene (reference sequence). CDR3 length: 15 amino acids. Here the CDR3 reads CSVLWGWTLTWGYTF. In DNA, the CDR3 is TGCAGTGTTTTGTGGGGCTGGACACTGACGTGGGGCTACACCTTC.

V gene TRBV6-1 combines with J gene TRBJ1-5, with 9 bases that match TRBD1. CDR3 length: 13 amino acids. Per germline, CDR1 MNHNS and CDR2 SASEGT. Trimming cost V 8 bases and J 7 bases; bases outside gene matches: 6. The CDR3 DNA is TGTGCCAGCGGGGGGACAGGGAGACAGCCCCAGCATTTT. It encodes CASGGTGRQPQHF.

This chain uses TRBV5-1 with TRBJ2-3, with TRBD2 matching 13 bases. The CDR3 loop spans 16 amino acids. Germline V gives CDR1 SGHRS, CDR2 YFSETQ. V gave up 1 base and J gave up 5 bases; unmatched junction bases: 4. CDR3 coding DNA: TGCGCCAGCAGCTTGACTAGCGGGGGGGCGGAAGATACGCAGTATTTT. It translates to CASSLTSGGAEDTQYF.

The chain carries TRBV5-1 and TRBJ1-4; TRBD1 matches 10 bases. Per the germline V gene, CDR1 is SGHRS and CDR2 is YFSETQ. V shed 3 bases, J shed 8 bases, and the junction held 7 bases outside the gene matches. This CDR3 contains 15 residues. The CDR3 DNA is TGCGCCAGCAGCTATGACAGGGGGCGAAGAGAAAAACTGTTTTTT. Protein product: CASSYDRGRREKLFF.

This clonotype was seen only a few times. The J gene is TRBJ2-5, the V gene TRBV4-2; D is undetermined. The germline V gene encodes CDR1 LGHNA and CDR2 YNFKEQ. Between the trimmed V and J ends, which lost 0 bases and 5 bases, there was a span of 10 bases. The CDR3 is 14 amino acids. This CDR3 is CASSQDPEHETQYF. CDR3 nucleotide sequence: TGTGCCAGCAGCCAAGATCCCGAGCACGAGACCCAGTACTTC.

V gene TRBV5-1 combines with J gene TRBJ1-1; 9 bases fit TRBD1. V lost 3 bases and J lost 5; bases outside the gene matches: 8. This CDR3 is 15 amino acids long. CDR1 and CDR2 from the germline V gene are SGHRS and YFSETQ. CDR3 amino acids: CASSSMTGGGTEAFF. The CDR3 DNA follows: TGCGCCAGCAGCTCTATGACAGGGGGGGGAACTGAAGCTTTCTTT.

This clonotype was found a few times. The DNA for the CDR3 is TGTGCCAGCAGGGCGGATCACTCGGGCACTGAAGCTTTCTTT. It translates to CASRADHSGTEAFF. The genes are TRBV2 and TRBJ1-1; no reliable D call. Germline V CDR1 and CDR2: SNHLY, FYNNEI. Trimming stripped 6 bases from V and 4 bases from J, with 15 bases between. The CDR3 has 14 residues.

This clonotype has more than one count but fewer than ten. The chain has TRBV10-3 and TRBJ2-3; TRBD1 or TRBD2 may be the D gene (5 bases each). Looked up from germline, CDR1 is ENHRY and CDR2 is SYGVKD. The CDR3 is 13 residues long. Trimming took 10 bases from V and 8 from J, leaving 19 bases between them. The chain's CDR3 is CASWDASLGTQYF. The CDR3 DNA sequence: TGTGCCAGCTGGGACGCCAGCTTGGGTACGCAGTATTTT.

This clonotype was picked up a small number of times. The chain has TRBV7-2 and TRBJ2-2; D may correspond to TRBD1 or TRBD2 (5 bases each). V lost 5 bases, J lost 1 base, and 14 bases lay in between. CDR1 and CDR2 from the germline V gene are SGHTA and FQGNSA. CDR3 length: 16 residues. The CDR3 loop reads CASSLGGGGNTGELFF. The CDR3 nucleotides read TGTGCCAGCAGCCTCGGCGGTGGGGGGAACACCGGGGAGCTGTTTTTT.

This clonotype was picked up a small number of times. This sequence joins TRBV7-8 and TRBJ2-7; D is possibly TRBD2 (6 bases). This CDR3 comprises 14 residues. Germline loops: CDR1 SGHVS, CDR2 FQNEAQ. With 5 bases removed from V and 0 bases from J, the gap between germline ends came to 11 bases. The CDR3 DNA reads TGTGCCAGCAGCCGGCGGGGTAGCTCCTACGAGCAGTACGTC. Its protein product is CASSRRGSSYEQYV.

This clonotype was counted only a few times. The chain couples TRBV5-1 to TRBJ1-1; no definite D call. Deletions cut 4 bases from V and 1 base from J, with 8 bases between. This CDR3 is built from 13 residues. Germline V gives CDR1 SGHRS, CDR2 YFSETQ. The CDR3 region is CASSAGENTEAFF. The CDR3 coding sequence is TGCGCCAGCAGCGCAGGCGAGAACACTGAAGCTTTCTTT.

This chain joins TRBV7-2 and TRBJ2-1, with 8 bases matching TRBD2. Trimming removed 8 bases from V and 5 bases from J; junction bases left unmatched: 8. The CDR3 length is 14 residues. Germline CDR1 is SGHTA and CDR2 is FQGNSA. CDR3 in amino acids: CASLIQRGNNEQFF. The DNA of the CDR3 is TGTGCCAGCCTTATTCAGCGGGGGAACAATGAGCAGTTCTTC.

This chain uses TRBV11-1 with TRBJ2-1, with a tentative D call TRBD2 (5 bases). CDR3 length equals 16 residues. V was clipped by 5 bases and J by 6 bases, with 20 bases between them. Germline CDR1 reads SGHAT; CDR2 reads FQDESV (reference sequence). CDR3 sequence (DNA): TGTGCCAGCAGCCTTTCGACCGGACTGCCTCTCAATGAGCAGTTCTTC. Its translation: CASSLSTGLPLNEQFF.

J is TRBJ2-2 and V is TRBV3-1; D is perhaps TRBD2 (5 bases). Germline CDR1 is LGHDT and CDR2 is YNNKEL (reference sequence). This CDR3 is built from 15 residues. The V end lost 6 bases, the J end lost 0 bases, and 11 bases lay between the germline ends. The CDR3 bases are TGTGCCAGCAGAGCGCCACTAGCGAACACCGGGGAGCTGTTTTTT. This translates into CASRAPLANTGELFF.

The CDR3 DNA is TGTGCCAGCAGTTACTCGAGGCGAAGGGGAGTTGGCTACACCTTC. The encoded protein is CASSYSRRRGVGYTF. The chain recombines TRBV6-5 with TRBJ1-2; tentative D call: TRBD1 (5 bases). Germline V gene sequence: CDR1 MNHEY, CDR2 SVGAGI. The CDR3 consists of 15 residues. With 0 bases removed from V and 7 bases from J, the gap between germline ends came to 15 bases.

V gene TRBV4-1 combines with J gene TRBJ2-3; 7 positions match TRBD2. Germline CDR1 MGHRA, CDR2 YSYEKL. With 4 bases clipped from V and 5 bases from J, the junction kept 12 bases outside the gene matches. CDR3 size: 16 residues. CDR3 bases: TGCGCCAGCAGCCCTAGCGGTCCCGGAGGAGGAGATACGCAGTATTTT. Its translation is CASSPSGPGGGDTQYF.

This clonotype was counted ten times or more. The V and J genes are TRBV7-2 and TRBJ2-5; D may match TRBD1 or TRBD2 (5 bases each). This CDR3 is built from 15 residues. Between the trimmed V and J ends, which lost 3 bases and 7 bases, there was a span of 18 bases. The germline gives CDR1 SGHTA, CDR2 FQGNSA. The DNA of the CDR3 is TGTGCCAGCAGCTTTATTTGGGGGAATGACGGGACCCAGTACTTC. It codes for CASSFIWGNDGTQYF.

This chain uses TRBV5-1 with TRBJ1-1; D is unclear. CDR3 length: 14 amino acids. Germline assignment: CDR1 SGHRS and CDR2 YFSETQ. V lost 2 bases to trimming and J lost 2 bases, with 10 bases between them. The CDR3 reads CASSFAETNTEAFF. In DNA form, the CDR3 reads TGCGCCAGCAGCTTCGCAGAGACCAACACTGAAGCTTTCTTT.

The gene calls are TRBV7-2 and TRBJ1-5, with TRBD1 matching 7 bases. Trimming removed 5 bases from V and 6 bases from J; junction bases left unmatched: 7. The CDR3 contains 14 residues. CDR1 and CDR2 (germline): SGHTA, FQGNSA. Here the CDR3 reads CASSDWTGRQPQHF. DNA of the CDR3: TGTGCCAGCAGCGATTGGACAGGACGTCAGCCCCAGCATTTT.

This clonotype appeared a few times. The chain uses TRBV10-3 and TRBJ2-3; TRBD2 is a possible D gene (7 bases). The ends were cut back, 11 bases at V and 9 bases at J, with 21 bases in the middle. The CDR3 sequence is 13 residues long. CDR1 ENHRY and CDR2 SYGVKD come from the germline V gene. The CDR3: CAVRGAEWRTQYF. CDR3 nucleotide sequence: TGTGCCGTCCGGGGGGCCGAATGGAGAACGCAGTATTTT.